The 14 T cell receptor beta chains given below trace back to one sample, sequenced in a study of T cells in Graves' hyperthyroidism and ophthalmopathy. The investigators amplified TCR beta CDR3 regions from RNA transcripts. In the first-round RT-PCR of the TCR CDR3, the HTBI primer set was used. TCRdb re-derived calls from the multiplex PCR reads in MiXCR, one entry per CDR3 protein. The sample has some 500,000 distinct CDR3 sequences, roughly a sixth seen once. Sequencing used blood. All receptors come from a woman aged 30 to 39 with Graves' ophthalmopathy.

This clonotype was counted a few times. The V call is TRBV18, the J call TRBJ1-3; D not certain. V lost 2 bases to trimming and J lost 0 bases, with 11 bases between them. The CDR3 sequence is 16 residues long. Germline V CDR1 and CDR2: KGHSH, LQKENI. CDR3 amino acids: CASSPATVVSGNTIYF. The CDR3 DNA follows: TGTGCCAGCTCACCAGCGACGGTAGTCTCTGGAAACACCATATATTTT.

There are a few counts of this clonotype. The chain couples TRBV4-1 to TRBJ1-1; D is uncertain. In germline, CDR1 is MGHRA, CDR2 YSYEKL. With 0 bases removed from V and 1 base from J, the gap between germline ends came to 12 bases. The CDR3 extends over 16 amino acids. CDR3 DNA: TGCGCCAGCAGCCAAGATACACATCTGCAGAACACTGAAGCTTTCTTT. Its protein is CASSQDTHLQNTEAFF.

The genes are TRBV24-1 and TRBJ2-1; D perhaps matches TRBD2 (6 bases). From germline, CDR1 is KGHDR and CDR2 SFDVKD. V lost 6 bases, J lost 3 bases, and 14 bases lay in between. The CDR3 has 15 amino acids. The CDR3 DNA is TGTGCCACCAGTCCCCGGGAGAAATTCTACAATGAGCAGTTCTTC. Translation gives CATSPREKFYNEQFF.

In this sample, this clonotype turned up a few times. The gene calls are TRBV19 and TRBJ2-1; unclear D gene. The V gene lost 10 bases and the J gene lost 3 bases, with 22 bases spanning the gap. CDR3 length: 16 amino acids. CDR1 is LNHDA, CDR2 SQIVND, per germline (reference sequence). The CDR3 sequence is CAILNGGAKGYNEQFF. The CDR3, as DNA: TGTGCCATTTTAAACGGTGGCGCAAAAGGCTACAATGAGCAGTTCTTC.

About this clonotype: A much larger clone lies one base from this, so it may be a read error. This sequence joins TRBV28 and TRBJ1-2, with D perhaps matching TRBD1 (5 bases). The germline V and J ends were trimmed by 2 bases and 3 bases, with 10 bases remaining between them. Germline V gene data show CDR1 as MDHEN and CDR2 as SYDVKM. The CDR3 covers 14 residues. The CDR3 region is CASSLGAGYYGYTF. CDR3 sequence (DNA): TGTGCCAGCAGTTTAGGGGCAGGGTACTATGGCTACACCTTC.

This clonotype was recorded at least ten times. The V call is TRBV5-1, the J call TRBJ1-1; the D gene is possibly TRBD1 (6 bases). Germline lookup yields CDR1 SGHRS and CDR2 YFSETQ. The CDR3 length is 14 residues. V was trimmed by 6 bases and J by 3 bases, leaving 15 bases between them. Here the CDR3 reads CASTLQGSDTEAFF. CDR3 coding DNA: TGCGCCAGCACCCTACAGGGCTCGGACACTGAAGCTTTCTTT.

For this clonotype: This may come from a read error, since a much larger clone is one base off. V is TRBV7-8 and J is TRBJ2-7, with TRBD1 as a possible D gene (6 bases). Germline CDR1 reads SGHVS; CDR2 reads FQNEAQ. V gave up 8 bases and J gave up 1 base, with 18 bases separating them. The CDR3 covers 15 residues. CDR3 nucleotides: TGTGCCAGCGGCTCGCCGACAGGCGGTTCCTACGAGCAGTACTTC. It codes for CASGSPTGGSYEQYF. Full variable domain (missing parts from reference TRBV7-8 and TRBJ2-7): GAGVSQSPRYKVAKRGQDVALRCDPISGHVSLFWYQQALGQGPEFLTYFQNEAQLDKSGLPSDRFFAERPEGSVSTLKIQRTQQEDSAVYLCASGSPTGGSYEQYFGPGTRLTVT.

This clonotype was detected many times. The chain combines TRBV18 with TRBJ2-5, with D unclear. V was trimmed by 2 bases and J by 2 bases, leaving 6 bases between them. This CDR3 has 13 amino acids. From germline, CDR1 is KGHSH and CDR2 LQKENI. The CDR3 nucleotides read TGTGCCAGCTCACCAACCGGACAAGAGACCCAGTACTTC. Translated, it gives CASSPTGQETQYF.

This clonotype was seen ten or more times. This chain links TRBV29-1 with TRBJ2-7; perhaps TRBD2 as D (6 bases). The CDR3 extends over 12 amino acids. Germline V CDR1 and CDR2: SQVTM, ANQGSEA. Trimming left V 4 bases short and J 4 bases short, with 11 bases between. The DNA for the CDR3 is TGCAGCGTTGTTCTGGGGGGATACGAGCAGTACTTC. Its translation: CSVVLGGYEQYF.

At least ten counts were recorded for this clonotype. The CDR3 DNA reads TGTGCCAGCGGGTTCGACAGGGGGCAGTATAAAAACATTCAGTACTTC. Its translation: CASGFDRGQYKNIQYF. The chain has TRBV6-1 and TRBJ2-4; 10 positions match TRBD1. V lost 8 bases and J lost 4; bases outside the gene matches: 11. Germline lookup yields CDR1 MNHNS and CDR2 SASEGT. The CDR3 is 16 amino acids.

This clonotype has ten or more counts. The rearrangement joins TRBV7-2 to TRBJ2-7; no firm D call. V shed 1 base and J shed 0 bases, with 19 bases lying between them. CDR1 SGHTA and CDR2 FQGNSA come from the germline V gene. The CDR3 spans 18 residues. The CDR3 DNA follows: TGTGCCAGCAGCTTAGGAGGATGGGCTTCGACAAGCTCCTACGAGCAGTACTTC. Residues: CASSLGGWASTSSYEQYF.

As for this clonotype: It may be a read error: a sequence one base away is much more abundant. The rearrangement joins TRBV6-5 to TRBJ2-5; TRBD1 might be the D (6 bases). Germline loops: CDR1 MNHEY, CDR2 SVGAGI. This CDR3 is 15 amino acids long. CDR3 loop: CASSYWQGLKETRYF. The CDR3 coding sequence is TGTGCCAGCAGTTACTGGCAGGGGTTAAAGGAGACCCGGTACTTC.

The V gene is TRBV4-1, the J gene TRBJ2-7; D ambiguous. Trimming took 1 base from V and 0 from J, leaving 16 bases between them. This CDR3 has 17 amino acids. Germline V gene sequence: CDR1 MGHRA, CDR2 YSYEKL. The CDR3 is CASSQVHGPKSSYEQYF. CDR3 sequence (DNA): TGCGCCAGCAGCCAAGTTCATGGACCTAAGAGCTCCTACGAGCAGTACTTC.

This clonotype was recorded at least ten times. This chain uses TRBV20-1 with TRBJ1-5, with a tentative D call TRBD1 (5 bases). CDR1 and CDR2 from the germline V gene are DFQATT and SNEGSKA (reference sequence). Trimming removed 6 bases at V and 6 bases at J, with 12 bases between. CDR3 length equals 12 residues. CDR3 DNA sequence: TGCAGTGCAGCAGACAGCTCTCAGCCCCAGCATTTT. Translation gives CSAADSSQPQHF.